These 27 T cell receptor beta chains originate from one sample sequenced in a study of T-cell memory formation after mild COVID-19 (dated by TCRdb to about 2021). Library generation was performed with 5' RACE. TCRdb shows the sequencer as Illumina NovaSeq 6000. TCRdb trimmed public reads at Q25 via fastp, called clones via MiXCR and kept in-frame beta chains. Rows are unified per CDR3 protein, each entry keeping the most common DNA and genes. The sample table records over 500,000 distinct CDR3 sequences; 15% to 20% of these occur just once. Just over 8% of the sample is taken by the ten largest. The material sequenced was PBMCs or a T cell subset sorted from them (not recorded which). These receptor sequences come from an adult woman who had mild COVID-19 (a few samples of this study predate the infection). The sample titles of this study are shuffled in the database, so cell type and time point are left out; the donor was told from shared clones.

The chain is built from TRBV6-6 and TRBJ2-3; 11 positions agree with TRBD2. Germline assignment: CDR1 MNHNY and CDR2 SVGAGI (reference sequence). The V gene end was trimmed by 10 bases and the J gene end by 3 bases; junction bases not matched to a gene: 9. The CDR3 is 15 amino acids. CDR3 protein: CATKGLAEATDTQYF. In DNA form, the CDR3 reads TGTGCCACCAAGGGACTAGCGGAAGCTACAGATACGCAGTATTTT.

This clonotype has just a few counts. This rearrangement joins TRBV7-2 to TRBJ2-5; TRBD2 matches at 8 bases. The CDR3 has 15 amino acids. CDR1 and CDR2 from the germline V gene are SGHTA and FQGNSA. Losses at the gene ends were 1 base for V and 5 bases for J; bases not matched to a gene: 6. CDR3 DNA sequence: TGTGCCAGCAGCTTAGTCAGCGGGAGCTGGGAGACCCAGTACTTC. Protein sequence: CASSLVSGSWETQYF.

This chain links TRBV13 with TRBJ2-5, with D perhaps matching TRBD2 (5 bases). The V end was cut by 5 bases, the J end by 4 bases, with 14 bases between. The CDR3 spans 14 residues. Per germline, CDR1 PRHDT and CDR2 FYEKMQ (reference sequence). DNA for the CDR3: TGTGCCAGCAGCGAGAGGACTTCCCGAGAGACCCAGTACTTC. Translation: CASSERTSRETQYF. Complete variable domain (other parts from reference TRBV13 and TRBJ2-5): AAGVIQSPRHLIKEKRETATLKCYPIPRHDTVYWYQQGPGQDPQFLISFYEKMQSDKGSIPDRFSAQQFSDYHSELNMSSLELGDSALYFCASSERTSRETQYFGPGTRLLVL.

This clonotype was found a few times. The V gene is TRBV7-2, the J gene TRBJ2-3, with 7 nucleotides matching TRBD1. V was clipped by 1 base and J by 8 bases; unmatched bases: 9. Germline CDR1 is SGHTA and CDR2 is FQGNSA. The CDR3 is 15 residues long. CDR3 in amino acids: CASSLGRQGRRTQYF. The CDR3 DNA sequence: TGTGCCAGCAGCTTAGGGAGACAGGGCAGACGTACGCAGTATTTT. Variable domain in full (rest from reference TRBV7-2 and TRBJ2-3): GAGVSQSPSNKVTEKGKDVELRCDPISGHTALYWYRQSLGQGLEFLIYFQGNSAPDKSGLPSDRFSAERTGGSVSTLTIQRTQQEDSAVYLCASSLGRQGRRTQYFGPGTRLTVL.

The CDR3 nucleotides read TGTGCCAGCAGTTTATCGGCGGGTAGCGCCACTCCATGGGAAGCTTTCTTT. It yields the protein CASSLSAGSATPWEAFF. The V gene is TRBV27, the J gene TRBJ1-1; D is unclear. Trimming stripped 0 bases from V and 8 bases from J, with 22 bases between. The CDR3 has 17 amino acids. Germline loops: CDR1 MNHEY, CDR2 SMNVEV (reference sequence).

Only a few counts were recorded for this clonotype. The chain links TRBV6-5 to TRBJ1-3; D is ambiguous. There are 14 residues in the CDR3. The germline V and J ends were trimmed by 6 bases and 5 bases, with 14 bases remaining between them. Germline values: CDR1 MNHEY, CDR2 SVGAGI. The CDR3 DNA sequence: TGTGCCAGCAGAGGAGCAGGACTAAGAAACACCATATATTTT. Protein product: CASRGAGLRNTIYF.

V gene TRBV21-1 combines with J gene TRBJ2-7; the table's D gene call, TRBD2, was not cross checked with the DNA. TRBV21-1 is designated a pseudogene. This CDR3 comprises 14 residues. The DNA of the CDR3 is TGTGCCAGCAGCAAAGATAGGGCAGCCTACGAGCAGTACTTC. It specifies CASSKDRAAYEQYF.

This clonotype has a handful of counts. The genes are TRBV6-1 and TRBJ2-7, with D perhaps TRBD1 or TRBD2 (6 bases each). The germline gives CDR1 MNHNS, CDR2 SASEGT. The ends were cut back, 11 bases at V and 5 bases at J, with 16 bases in the middle. This CDR3 has 12 residues. CDR3 DNA: TGTGCCTCAAGGGGGGAGCGAGACGAGCAGTACTTC. Translated, it gives CASRGERDEQYF.

The chain employs TRBV14 and TRBJ2-3, with TRBD2 matching 7 bases. The trim removed 1 base at V and 2 bases at J, leaving 15 bases unmatched. Germline V CDR1 and CDR2: SGHDN, FVKESK. This CDR3 is built from 19 residues. The DNA for the CDR3 is TGTGCCAGCAGCCAAGTCCCCTGGAGGGAGGGGCGCCTCACAGATACGCAGTATTTT. Amino acids: CASSQVPWREGRLTDTQYF. Full variable domain (remainder filled in from reference TRBV14 and TRBJ2-3): EAGVTQFPSHSVIEKGQTVTLRCDPISGHDNLYWYRRVMGKEIKFLLHFVKESKQDESGMPNNRFLAERTGGTYSTLKVQPAELEDSGVYFCASSQVPWREGRLTDTQYFGPGTRLTVL.

The J gene is TRBJ1-1, the V gene TRBV5-1; D may be TRBD1 (6 bases). The CDR3 spans 12 residues. Germline assignment: CDR1 SGHRS and CDR2 YFSETQ. Trimming removed 4 bases from V and 11 bases from J, with 15 bases in between. The CDR3 DNA reads as TGCGCCAGCAGCGTCGGGCAGGGGTGGGCTTTCTTT. The encoded protein is CASSVGQGWAFF.

This sequence joins TRBV27 and TRBJ1-1; D unresolved. Trimming took off 8 bases at V and 4 bases at J, with 20 bases between the two ends. Germline V gene data show CDR1 as MNHEY and CDR2 as SMNVEV (reference sequence). The CDR3 is 15 residues long. CDR3 sequence (DNA): TGTGCCAGCGCGGGCATTGTCAGAAAGGTCACTGAAGCTTTCTTT. Protein product: CASAGIVRKVTEAFF.

This clonotype was detected many times. The V and J genes are TRBV10-3 and TRBJ2-1; D not resolved. V gave up 2 bases and J gave up 9 bases, with 8 bases separating them. The germline V gene has CDR1 ENHRY and CDR2 SYGVKD. The CDR3 has 12 amino acids. CDR3 amino acids: CAISEISSEQFF. The CDR3 DNA reads as TGTGCCATCAGTGAGATAAGTAGTGAGCAGTTCTTC.

The chain is built from TRBV7-2 and TRBJ2-1; no clear D gene. Trimming left V 8 bases short and J 7 bases short, with 18 bases between. CDR1 SGHTA and CDR2 FQGNSA come from the germline V gene. CDR3 length: 14 residues. The CDR3 DNA follows: TGTGCCAGCGTCGGAATACTTCAGGTGAATGAGCAGTTCTTC. It translates to CASVGILQVNEQFF.

This clonotype has more than one count but fewer than ten. The chain recombines TRBV20-1 with TRBJ2-3, with 12 bases matching TRBD2. Germline V gene data show CDR1 as DFQATT and CDR2 as SNEGSKA (reference sequence). V lost 0 bases to trimming and J lost 8 bases; unmatched junction nucleotides: 9. The CDR3 is 16 residues long. The CDR3 sequence: CSARDPTSGRMGTQYF. CDR3 coding DNA: TGCAGTGCTAGAGACCCGACTAGCGGGAGAATGGGTACGCAGTATTTT.

The CDR3 DNA is TGTGCCACCAGCGACCCAACAGGGGTCTTTGGCTACACCTTC. Translated: CATSDPTGVFGYTF. The V call is TRBV15, the J call TRBJ1-2, with TRBD1 identical over 7 bases. Germline CDR1 LNHNV, CDR2 YYDKDF (reference sequence). The CDR3 totals 14 residues. With 5 bases clipped from V and 7 bases from J, the junction kept 10 bases outside the gene matches.

The chain employs TRBV24-1 and TRBJ2-1; 8 positions match TRBD1. CDR3 size: 13 residues. V dropped 10 bases and J dropped 4; count of bases not matched to a gene: 5. Germline lookup yields CDR1 KGHDR and CDR2 SFDVKD. The CDR3, as DNA: TGTGCCACGACCGGGACAGGATACAATGAGCAGTTCTTC. Its translation: CATTGTGYNEQFF.

This clonotype has more than one count but fewer than ten. The gene calls are TRBV12-3 or TRBV12-4 and TRBJ2-3; the match to TRBD2 covers 11 bases. This CDR3 has 16 residues. After removal of 2 bases from V and 7 bases from J, the junction contained 8 bases not matched to a gene. In DNA, the CDR3 is TGTGCCAGCAGTTTATCCACTAGCGGGGGCCTCTATACGCAGTATTTT. It yields the protein CASSLSTSGGLYTQYF.

This clonotype turned up a few times. The chain uses TRBV4-1 and TRBJ2-7; 8 bases line up with TRBD2. Per the germline V gene, CDR1 is MGHRA and CDR2 is YSYEKL. This CDR3 has 17 residues. V lost 3 bases to trimming and J lost 2 bases; unmatched junction nucleotides: 12. The CDR3: CASSQDKVAGTAYEQYF. CDR3 in DNA: TGCGCCAGCAGCCAGGACAAAGTAGCGGGAACAGCCTACGAGCAGTACTTC.

The rearrangement joins TRBV5-1 to TRBJ2-4; D ambiguous. Trimming took 4 bases from V and 5 from J, leaving 19 bases between them. The germline gives CDR1 SGHRS, CDR2 YFSETQ. This CDR3 spans 16 amino acids. CDR3 DNA sequence: TGCGCCAGCAGCCCCCTCGGGCGGAGTGGTGAAAACATTCAGTACTTC. Translated: CASSPLGRSGENIQYF.

As to this clonotype: Relative to the germline gene, one junction end is altered; a read error may explain this. V usage is TRBV4-1 and J usage is TRBJ2-1; 13 nucleotides agree with TRBD2. This CDR3 spans 17 amino acids. In germline, CDR1 is MGHRA, CDR2 YSYEKL. The CDR3 DNA reads as TGCGCCAGAAGCCAAGAGGTATGGACTAGCGGGGGAGATGAGCAGTTCTTC. Its protein is CARSQEVWTSGGDEQFF.

The chain links TRBV6-1 to TRBJ1-2, with D possibly being TRBD1 (5 bases). In germline, CDR1 is MNHNS, CDR2 SASEGT. The CDR3 runs 14 residues. Trimming took off 7 bases at V and 3 bases at J, with 15 bases between the two ends. The CDR3 region has the DNA TGTGCCAGCATACGCGGGGGTTCGGACTATGGCTACACCTTC. Encoded protein: CASIRGGSDYGYTF.

The V call is TRBV25-1, the J call TRBJ2-1; 8 bases are a match to TRBD1. V lost 4 bases and J lost 8; bases outside the gene matches: 13. The CDR3 runs 16 residues. The germline CDR1 and CDR2 sequences are MGHDK and SYGVNS. The CDR3 nucleotides are TGTGCCAGCAGTGGAAAACCGGGACAGGCCCGCCATGAGCAGTTCTTC. Translation gives CASSGKPGQARHEQFF.

V gene TRBV6-5 combines with J gene TRBJ2-2; D is possibly TRBD2 (6 bases). The CDR3 length is 19 residues. Germline V gene data show CDR1 as MNHEY and CDR2 as SVGAGI. Trimming took off 0 bases at V and 4 bases at J, with 21 bases between the two ends. The CDR3 is CASSYSRVRNPGSTGELFF. Written as DNA, the CDR3 is TGTGCCAGCAGTTACTCGAGGGTTAGGAACCCCGGGAGCACCGGGGAGCTGTTTTTT.

This clonotype showed up just a few times. CDR3 sequence reads: CASSVSEAGLVYNEQFF. The CDR3 bases are TGTGCCAGCAGCGTATCCGAAGCGGGGCTCGTCTACAATGAGCAGTTCTTC. The chain is built from TRBV9 and TRBJ2-1; 7 nucleotides align to TRBD2. The CDR3 extends over 17 amino acids. Per germline, CDR1 SGDLS and CDR2 YYNGEE. The V gene end was trimmed by 1 base and the J gene end by 3 bases; junction bases not matched to a gene: 10. Using reference TRBV9 and TRBJ2-1 for the parts outside the CDR3, the full variable domain is DSGVTQTPKHLITATGQRVTLRCSPRSGDLSVYWYQQSLDQGLQFLIQYYNGEERAKGNILERFSAQQFPDLHSELNLSSLELGDSALYFCASSVSEAGLVYNEQFFGPGTRLTVL.

The CDR3 sequence: CASSLGGQSEFGTQYF. Here the CDR3 DNA reads TGTGCCAGCAGCTTAGGGGGACAGTCCGAATTCGGGACCCAGTACTTC. This chain connects TRBV7-9 to TRBJ2-5, with TRBD1 matching 7 bases. V shed 1 base, J shed 7 bases, and the junction held 12 bases outside the gene matches. Germline-derived CDR1 and CDR2 are SEHNR and FQNEAQ (reference sequence). The CDR3 length is 16 residues.

The gene calls are TRBV20-1 and TRBJ2-1, with 11 bases matching TRBD2. Germline V CDR1 and CDR2: DFQATT, SNEGSKA (reference sequence). V shed 2 bases, J shed 3 bases, and the junction held 9 bases outside the gene matches. This CDR3 is built from 17 residues. CDR3 sequence: CSARSRLAGIGYNEQFF. CDR3 in DNA: TGCAGTGCTAGATCCAGACTAGCGGGAATTGGCTACAATGAGCAGTTCTTC.

In its sample, this clonotype was seen a few times. This chain joins TRBV29-1 and TRBJ2-7, with 8 bases aligning to TRBD1. The germline CDR1 and CDR2 sequences are SQVTM and ANQGSEA. There are 15 residues in the CDR3. V lost 3 bases to trimming and J lost 4 bases; unmatched junction nucleotides: 11. CDR3 sequence: CSVEEDRAAGYEQYF. In nucleotides, the CDR3 is TGCAGCGTTGAGGAGGACAGGGCGGCGGGTTACGAGCAGTACTTC.